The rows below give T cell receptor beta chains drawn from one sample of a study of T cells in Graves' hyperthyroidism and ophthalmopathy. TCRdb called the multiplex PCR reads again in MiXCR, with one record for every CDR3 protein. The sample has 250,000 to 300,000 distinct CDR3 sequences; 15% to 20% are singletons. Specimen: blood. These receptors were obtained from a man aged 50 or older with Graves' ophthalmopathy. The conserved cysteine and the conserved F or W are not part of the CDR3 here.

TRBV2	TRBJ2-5	ASSKLAGGPRQETQY
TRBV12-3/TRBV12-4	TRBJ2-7	ASSRERRGLVEQY
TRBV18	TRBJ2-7	ASSEASGRGQQY
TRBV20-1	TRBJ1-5	SGTRGLNQPQH
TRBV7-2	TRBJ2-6	ASSLTKGSGANVLT
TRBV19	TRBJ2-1	ASSIDPSGSSDEQF
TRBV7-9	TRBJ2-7	ASSLATNPTYEQY
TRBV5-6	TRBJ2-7	ASSLSAGEQY
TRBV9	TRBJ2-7	ASSVSGRDEQY
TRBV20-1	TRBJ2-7	SARDLGATAYEQY
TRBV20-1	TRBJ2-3	SARRTGYTQY
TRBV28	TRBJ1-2	ASREASYGYT
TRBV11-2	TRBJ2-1	ASSVGQGGDEQF
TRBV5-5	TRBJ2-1	ASSQPGQRYNEQF
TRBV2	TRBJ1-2	ASSVTGAGYT
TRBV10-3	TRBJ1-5	AISEVGNGQPQH
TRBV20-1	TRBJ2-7	SAIGAGNEQY
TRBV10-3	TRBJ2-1	AINRGTGLNEQF
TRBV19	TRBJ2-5	ASSIRASGTGSYQETQY
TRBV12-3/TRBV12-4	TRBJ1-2	ASSSIANYGYT
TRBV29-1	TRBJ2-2	SVGGVAGYTGELF
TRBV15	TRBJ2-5	ATSRDLGETQY
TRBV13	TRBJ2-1	ASSPLAGGNNEQF
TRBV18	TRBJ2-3	ASSPDEVDTQY
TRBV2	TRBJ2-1	ASSSAVSSYNEQF
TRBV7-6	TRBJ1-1	ASSLEAATEAF
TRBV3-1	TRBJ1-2	ASSQGAGLNYGYT
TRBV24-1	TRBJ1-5	ATSVPGWNQPQH
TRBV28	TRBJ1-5	ASSFSVGQPQH
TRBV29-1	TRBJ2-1	SVDAEGFPGGLAGGEQF
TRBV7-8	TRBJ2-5	ASSYSNRGETQY
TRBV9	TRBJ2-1	ASSVAGGLGNEQF
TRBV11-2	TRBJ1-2	ASSRTGGPRSNYGYT
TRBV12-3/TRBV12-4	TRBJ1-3	ASSLGGGRGGNTIY
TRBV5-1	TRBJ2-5	ASSRASFGTLQETQY
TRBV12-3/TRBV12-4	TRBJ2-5	ASSAAPGQGSKTQY
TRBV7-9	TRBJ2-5	ASLGTVTLRETQY
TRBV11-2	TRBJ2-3	ASSLGTGTGDTDTQY
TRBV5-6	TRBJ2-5	ASSLLLAAETQY
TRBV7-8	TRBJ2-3	ASSSYRGDTQY
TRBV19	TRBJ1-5	ASSINGRNQPQH
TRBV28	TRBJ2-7	ASRTTSEISYEQY
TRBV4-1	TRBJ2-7	ANSRTTSGSYEQY
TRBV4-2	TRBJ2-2	ASSQVTSSNTGELF
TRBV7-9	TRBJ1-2	ASSSDRVGGYT
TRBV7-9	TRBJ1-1	ASRVGQGISTEAF
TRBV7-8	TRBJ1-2	ASSERDRGGYT
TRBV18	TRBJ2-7	ASSPTGVEQY
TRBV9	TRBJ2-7	ASSAYTGTEQY
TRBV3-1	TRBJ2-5	ASSQSDREWGETQY
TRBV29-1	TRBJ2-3	SVYWADTQY
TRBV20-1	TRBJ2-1	SASPGVNEQF
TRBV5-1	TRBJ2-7	ASSLGSPSSYEQY
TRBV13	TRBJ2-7	ASSPGGLAYEQY
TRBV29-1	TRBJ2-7	SVGVSYEQY
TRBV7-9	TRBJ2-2	ASRSSDLAGELF
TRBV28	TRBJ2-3	ASSPRHGGAGDTQY
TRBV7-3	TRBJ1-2	ASGPTGTYGGYT
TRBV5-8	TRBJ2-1	ASSWADRRSYNEQF
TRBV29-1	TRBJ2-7	SVWGQGSSYEQY